The clone carrying this T cell receptor (beta chain) was observed a few times. As yet, its antigen is unknown. An end of the junction differs from the germline gene, which may be a read error. Both 60 Vbeta primers and 13 Jbeta primers went into the PCR. Repertoires were generated with immunoSEQ multiplex PCR, while TCRdb's copy carries only in-frame clones and drops some. Of 150,000 or so clones detected, approximately 84% appear once; the ten largest clones hold around 0.93%. From germline, CDR1 is SSHAT and CDR2 FNYEAQ (reference sequence). The CDR3 is 17 residues long. This record belongs to a study of cytomegalovirus exposure and HLA in healthy donors. General observations from the study: Clonal expansion, a later analysis showed, was greater in HLA-associated TCR beta chains than in equally common others. Confirmation in vitro established that a few CMV-associated chains were specific for CMV antigens.

This sequence originates from a man aged 25 to 45 in good health and CMV-seronegative. The sequenced sample consisted of PBMCs. The chain recombines TRBV7-7 with TRBJ2-3; 15 bases line up with TRBD2. Here the CDR3 DNA reads TGTGCTAGCAGCCACGGGACTAGCGGGGGGCCGACAGATACGCAGTATTTT. This translates into CASSHGTSGGPTDTQYF.